This T cell receptor (beta chain) was recorded in a study of T-cell reconstitution after alpha-beta-depleted transplantation in children. V was cut by 3 bases and J by 8 bases, with 13 bases left in between. In germline, CDR1 is MGHRA, CDR2 YSYEKL. The CDR3 length is 13 residues. The TCRbeta library was prepared with unique molecular identifiers. TCRdb re-derived calls from the PCR reads in MiXCR, one entry per CDR3 protein. Found here are about a million distinct CDR3 sequences, roughly 31% of them singletons; the top ten hold 28%. The study's findings and limits: Surviving recipient T cells and intrathymic progenitors accounted for some patients' high TCRbeta diversity at day 60. Hyperexpanded clones declined; after one year, newly produced T cells mostly supplied diversity. Alpha-beta T cells present about two months after transplant were reported to originate from several hundred expanded graft clones.

Comments on this clonotype: Its antigen is undetermined.

The receptor's source is a boy younger than two who had a stem cell transplant for SCID, so the T cells may come from the graft donor. This chain uses TRBV4-1 with TRBJ1-2; D perhaps matches TRBD1 (5 bases). The sequences come from PBMCs, mostly from graft donor cells, collected 360 days after TCRalphabeta/CD19-depleted stem cell transplant. Written as DNA, the CDR3 is TGCGCCAGCAGCCATCTACAGGAATCGGGCTACACCTTC. Translated: CASSHLQESGYTF.